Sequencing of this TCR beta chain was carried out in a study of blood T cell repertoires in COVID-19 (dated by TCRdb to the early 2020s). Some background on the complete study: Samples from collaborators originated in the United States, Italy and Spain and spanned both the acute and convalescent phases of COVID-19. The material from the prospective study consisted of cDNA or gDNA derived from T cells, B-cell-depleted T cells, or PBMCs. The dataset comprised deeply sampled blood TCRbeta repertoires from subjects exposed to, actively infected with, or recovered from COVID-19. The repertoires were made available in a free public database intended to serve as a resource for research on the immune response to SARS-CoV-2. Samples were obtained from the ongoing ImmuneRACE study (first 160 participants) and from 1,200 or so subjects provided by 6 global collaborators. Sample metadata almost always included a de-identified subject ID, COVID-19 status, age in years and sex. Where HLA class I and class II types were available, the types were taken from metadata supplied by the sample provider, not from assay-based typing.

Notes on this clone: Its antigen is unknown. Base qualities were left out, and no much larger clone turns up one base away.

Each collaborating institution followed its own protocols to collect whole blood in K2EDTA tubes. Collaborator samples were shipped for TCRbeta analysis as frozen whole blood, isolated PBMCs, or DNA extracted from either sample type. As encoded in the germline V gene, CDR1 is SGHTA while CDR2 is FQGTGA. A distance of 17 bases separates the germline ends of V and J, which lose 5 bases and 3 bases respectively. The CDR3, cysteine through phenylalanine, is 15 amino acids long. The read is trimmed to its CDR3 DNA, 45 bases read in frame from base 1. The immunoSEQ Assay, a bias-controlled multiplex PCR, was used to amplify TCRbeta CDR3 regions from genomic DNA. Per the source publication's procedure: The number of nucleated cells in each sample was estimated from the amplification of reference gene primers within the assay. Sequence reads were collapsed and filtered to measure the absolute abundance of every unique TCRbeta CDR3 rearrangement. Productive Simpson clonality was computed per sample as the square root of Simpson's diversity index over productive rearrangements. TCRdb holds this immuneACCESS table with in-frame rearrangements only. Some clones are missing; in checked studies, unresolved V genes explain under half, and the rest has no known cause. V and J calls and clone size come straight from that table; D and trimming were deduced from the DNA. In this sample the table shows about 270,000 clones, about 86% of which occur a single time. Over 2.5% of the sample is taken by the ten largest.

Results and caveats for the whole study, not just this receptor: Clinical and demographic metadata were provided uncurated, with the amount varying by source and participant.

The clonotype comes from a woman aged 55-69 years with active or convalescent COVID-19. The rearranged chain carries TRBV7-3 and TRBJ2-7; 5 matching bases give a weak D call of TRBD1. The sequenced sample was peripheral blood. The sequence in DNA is TGTGCCAGCAGCCACCAGGGTGGCGAAATCTACGAGCAGTACTTC. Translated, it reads CASSHQGGEIYEQYF. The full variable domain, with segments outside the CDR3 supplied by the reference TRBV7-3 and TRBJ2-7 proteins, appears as GAGVSQTPSNKVTEKGKYVELRCDPISGHTALYWYRQSLGQGPEFLIYFQGTGAADDSGLPNDRFFAVRPEGSVSTLKIQRTERGDSAVYLCASSHQGGEIYEQYFGPGTRLTVT.